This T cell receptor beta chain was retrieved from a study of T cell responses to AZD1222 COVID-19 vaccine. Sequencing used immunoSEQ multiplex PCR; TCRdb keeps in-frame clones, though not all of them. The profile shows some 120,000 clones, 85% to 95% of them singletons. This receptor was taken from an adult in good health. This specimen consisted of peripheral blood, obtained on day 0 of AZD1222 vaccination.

CDR3 loop: CASSPSQGGQETQYF. CDR3 nucleotide sequence: TGTGCCAGCAGCCCCTCCCAGGGGGGGCAAGAGACCCAGTACTTC. This rearrangement joins TRBV3-1 (or the pseudogene TRBV3-2) to TRBJ2-5, with D tentatively TRBD1 or TRBD2 (7 bases each). CDR3 size: 15 residues. Trimming took off 4 bases at V and 2 bases at J, with 14 bases between the two ends. Germline V gives CDR1 LGHDT, CDR2 YNNKEL (reference sequence).